This TCR beta chain was profiled in a study of vaccination and CD4 T cells after COVID-19. As for the study in general: Six males and four females, two of them Hispanic, were enrolled as convalescents. SARS-CoV-2, HCoV-NL63, HCoV-OC43 and HCoV-229E supplied the overlapping spike peptides used to stimulate cells.

Details on this clonotype: Its antigen is still unknown.

V lost 5 bases, J lost 0 bases, and 7 bases stayed unmatched. The CDR3 covers 15 residues. Per the germline V gene, CDR1 is MNHEY and CDR2 is SMNVEV (reference sequence). Cultured CD4+ T-cell DNA underwent Oncomine TCR Beta short-read sequencing. MiXCR, run by TCRdb on the PCR reads, gives a single entry per CDR3 protein. The sample yields around 11,000 distinct CDR3 sequences, roughly 46% seen once. Described treatment: approximately nine-day PBMC culture with coronavirus spike peptide pools or control peptides (ViraFEST assay). PBMCs, plated at some 1.8 million per well, were grown in the presence of roughly 9.2 IU/ml IL-2 and 9.5 to 10 ug/ml peptide pools.

The gene calls are TRBV27 and TRBJ2-7, with 7 bases identical to TRBD2. The sample was CD4+ T cells from blood, cultured in vitro. This sequence originates from a human donor who had recovered from COVID-19. The CDR3, as DNA: TGTGCCAGCAGTCATAGCGGGCGACTCTCCTACGAGCAGTACTTC. It translates to CASSHSGRLSYEQYF.